This TCR beta chain was recorded in a study of T-cell memory formation after mild COVID-19. This CDR3 is 14 amino acids long. The V end was cut by 2 bases, the J end by 0 bases, with 4 bases between. MiXCR, applied by TCRdb to the 5' RACE reads, yields one record per CDR3 protein. The repertoire consists of 300,000 to 350,000 distinct CDR3 sequences, with approximately 20% occurring once and the leading ten covering under 25%. The sequencing input was PBMCs or a T cell subset sorted from them (not recorded which). This chain connects TRBV12-3 or TRBV12-4 to TRBJ1-4; D not resolved. This sequence originates from a man between 18 and 35 years old who had mild COVID-19 (a few samples of this study predate the infection). Cell type and time point are not known. CDR3 coding DNA: TGTGCCAGCAGTTTAAGGTCAACTAATGAAAAACTGTTTTTT. Amino acids: CASSLRSTNEKLFF.